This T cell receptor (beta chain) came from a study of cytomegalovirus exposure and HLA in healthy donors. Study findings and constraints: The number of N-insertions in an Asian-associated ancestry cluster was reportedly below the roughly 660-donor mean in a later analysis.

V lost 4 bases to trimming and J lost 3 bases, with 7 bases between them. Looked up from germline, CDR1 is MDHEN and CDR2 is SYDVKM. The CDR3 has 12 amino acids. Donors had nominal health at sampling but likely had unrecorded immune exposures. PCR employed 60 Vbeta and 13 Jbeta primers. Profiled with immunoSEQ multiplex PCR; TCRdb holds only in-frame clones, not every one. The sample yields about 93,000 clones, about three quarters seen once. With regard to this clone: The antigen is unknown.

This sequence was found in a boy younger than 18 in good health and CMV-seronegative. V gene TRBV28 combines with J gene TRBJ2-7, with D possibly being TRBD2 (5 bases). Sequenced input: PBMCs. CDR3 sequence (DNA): TGTGCCAGCAGTTCCGGGATCTACGAGCAGTACTTC. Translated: CASSSGIYEQYF.